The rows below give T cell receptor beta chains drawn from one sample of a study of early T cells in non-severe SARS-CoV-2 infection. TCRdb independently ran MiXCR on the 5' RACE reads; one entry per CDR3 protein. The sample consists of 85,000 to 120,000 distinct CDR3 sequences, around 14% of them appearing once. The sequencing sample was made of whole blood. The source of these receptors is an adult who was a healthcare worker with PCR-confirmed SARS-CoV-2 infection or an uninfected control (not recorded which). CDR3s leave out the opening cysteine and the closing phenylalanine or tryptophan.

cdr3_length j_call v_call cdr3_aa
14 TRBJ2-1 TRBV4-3 ASSQEYVSEGNEQF
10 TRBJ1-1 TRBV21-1 ASSYMNTEAF
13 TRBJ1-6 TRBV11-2 ASSHESGLGSPLH
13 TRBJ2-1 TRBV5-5 ASSFGVGRYNEQF
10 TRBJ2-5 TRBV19 AASGRQETQY
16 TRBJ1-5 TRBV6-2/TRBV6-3 ASSYWGWSGDSNQPQH
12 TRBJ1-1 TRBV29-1 SAGLGSVETEAF
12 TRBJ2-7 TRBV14 ASRQTDRGYEQY
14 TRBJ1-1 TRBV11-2 ASSPGTVLLNTEAF
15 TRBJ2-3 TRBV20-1 SAHNTSSGKLTDTQY
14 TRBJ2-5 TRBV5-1 ASSQSQGPPQETQY
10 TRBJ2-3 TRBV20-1 SASNAADTQY
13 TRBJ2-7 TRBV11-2 ASSLGGTYDREQY
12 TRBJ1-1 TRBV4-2 ASSPGLTNTEAF
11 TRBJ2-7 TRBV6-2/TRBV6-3 ASADATPYEQY
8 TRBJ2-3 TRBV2 ASSLFSPY
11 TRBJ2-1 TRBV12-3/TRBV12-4 ASMRVAGNEQF
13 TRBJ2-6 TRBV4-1 ASSQDRGGANVLT
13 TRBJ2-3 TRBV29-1 SVEPTSGRTDTQY
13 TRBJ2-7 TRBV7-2 ASSLGRRKPYEQY
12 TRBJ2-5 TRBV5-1 ASSLPGGEETQY
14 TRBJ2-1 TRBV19 ASKGRLAAGWDEQF
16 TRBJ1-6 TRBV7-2 ASSLVQGGWTYNSPLH
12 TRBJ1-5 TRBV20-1 SARDVPADQPQH
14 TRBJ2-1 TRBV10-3 AIRGLAGGSYNEQF
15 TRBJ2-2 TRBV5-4 ASSPPLAGAGTGELF
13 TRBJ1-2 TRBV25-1 ASSDSGTALYGYT
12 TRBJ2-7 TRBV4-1 ASSQEVRAHEQY
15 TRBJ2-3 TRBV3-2 ASSNEPSGQGPDTQY
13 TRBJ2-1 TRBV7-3 ASSSSGTAYNEQF
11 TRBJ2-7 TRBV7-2 AGSQTNSYEQY
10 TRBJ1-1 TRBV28 ASSPPNTEAF
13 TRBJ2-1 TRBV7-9 ASSLPKRDWSEQF
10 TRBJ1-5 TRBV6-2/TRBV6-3 ASSPGTQPQH
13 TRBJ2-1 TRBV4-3 ASSQEQSSYNEQF
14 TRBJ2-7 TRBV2 ASSLGTSGRDNEQY
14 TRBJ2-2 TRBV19 ASSTTGGHVTGELF
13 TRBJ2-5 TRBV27 ASSLLAGDQETQY
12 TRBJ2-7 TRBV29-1 SAVLAGRAYEQY
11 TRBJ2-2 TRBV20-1 SATKGYTGELF
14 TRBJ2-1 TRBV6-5 ASSPTLEGAINEQF
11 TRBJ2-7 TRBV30 AWGGSSSYEQY
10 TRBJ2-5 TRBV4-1 ASSPDGQTQY
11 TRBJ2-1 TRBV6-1 ASSVRGQIEQF
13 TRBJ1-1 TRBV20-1 SAVPLGQLNTEAF
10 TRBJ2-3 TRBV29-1 SVERQTDTQY
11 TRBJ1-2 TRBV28 ASSRTGGLGYT
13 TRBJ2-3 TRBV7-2 ASSSGPGTRDHGY
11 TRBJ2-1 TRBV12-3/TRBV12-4 ASSKTSGDEQF
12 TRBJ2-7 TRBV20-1 SAHKGGNHYEQY
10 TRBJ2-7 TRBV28 ASRDGSYEQY
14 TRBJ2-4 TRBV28 ASSLPRGAPKNIQY
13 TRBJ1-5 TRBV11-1 ASSLDGKSNQPQH
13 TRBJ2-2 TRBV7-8 ASSLRRLNTGELF
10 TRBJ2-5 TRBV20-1 SGNDRAETQY